This TCR beta chain emerged from a study of regulatory T cells in long-lasting Graves disease. V lost 6 bases and J lost 5, with 15 bases in between. There are 14 residues in the CDR3. CDR1 and CDR2 (germline): ENHRY, SYGVKD. Indicated time point: newly diagnosed GD, antithyroid drugs for less than 3 months. The TCR library was made from RNA that had been extracted from PBMCs in TRIzol. Study results and limitations: The study found persistent patients shared more public clonotypes (roughly 3,000) than new patients (966). It was in persistent disease that TRBV28, TRBJ1-2 and TRBJ2-5 were favored.

This clonotype was detected a few times. Its antigen is unknown. To make TCR beta libraries, researchers used iRepertoire HTBI primers and Arm-PCR of CDR3 regions. MiXCR, run by TCRdb on the multiplex PCR reads, gives a single entry per CDR3 protein. The profile shows around 450,000 distinct CDR3 sequences, 15% to 20% of them singletons. The sample was also reused in another study, on T cells in Graves' hyperthyroidism and ophthalmopathy. That study adds: Initially, a first-round RT-PCR of the TCR CDR3 employed the HTBI primer set. Onset of ophthalmopathy came a median 6.5 months after the model predicted it.

The receptor's source is a man aged 35-49 years with Graves disease. The genes are TRBV10-3 and TRBJ2-3; D might be TRBD2 (5 bases). The sample was peripheral blood mononuclear cells (PBMCs), taken at new diagnosis, from a patient treated with antithyroid drugs. CDR3 nucleotides: TGTGCCATCAGCAAGCGAGGAGGTGGAGATACGCAGTATTTT. Translation gives CAISKRGGGDTQYF.